These T cell receptor beta chains were read from a single sample in a study of cytomegalovirus exposure and HLA in healthy donors. The assay was immunoSEQ multiplex PCR, and TCRdb's table has in-frame clones only and misses some. Of approximately 110,000 clones in the sample, under 85% were seen once. Input material: PBMCs. The source of these receptors is a woman in her fifties or sixties in good health and CMV-seropositive. The CDR3 runs from the conserved cysteine through the conserved F or W. The order of the fields is J gene, clone size, D gene, V gene, CDR3 DNA, CDR3 protein. D genes are given only for firm matches. Only some rows state a clone size, as once, few, many or a class for expanded clones.

TRBJ2-5 | - | - | TRBV10-3 | TGTGCCATCGGCAACAACCAAGAGACCCAGTACTTC | CAIGNNQETQYF
TRBJ2-7 | few | - | TRBV4-1 | TGCGCCAGCAGCCAAACTTCCTACTACGAGCAGTACTTC | CASSQTSYYEQYF
TRBJ1-5 | - | - | TRBV4-3 | TGCGCCAGCAGCCAAGATCAGGCTCAGCCCCAGCATTTT | CASSQDQAQPQHF
TRBJ2-3 | - | - | TRBV7-2 | TGTGCCAGCAGCCTCCGGGACTTCACAGATACGCAGTATTTT | CASSLRDFTDTQYF
TRBJ2-5 | - | TRBD1 | TRBV5-1 | TGCGCCAGCAGCTTGGGTTCGGACAGGGTGGGAGAGACCCAGTACTTC | CASSLGSDRVGETQYF
TRBJ2-7 | - | - | TRBV7-2 | TGTGCCAGCAGCCCAAGGACCGGGACTGGATACGAGCAGTACTTC | CASSPRTGTGYEQYF
TRBJ2-1 | - | - | TRBV5-1 | TGCGCCAGCGGCCAACAGGGCGGGAATGAGCAGTTCTTC | CASGQQGGNEQFF
TRBJ2-3 | - | TRBD2 | TRBV5-1 | TGCGCCAGCAGCCCTGGGCGACTAGCGGGAGGAGCTACGCAGTATTTT | CASSPGRLAGGATQYF
TRBJ2-5 | - | TRBD1 | TRBV19 | TGTGCCAGTAGTATGTGGGGACAGGGGCAAGAGACCCAGTACTTC | CASSMWGQGQETQYF
TRBJ2-1 | - | TRBD2 | TRBV9 | TGTGCCAGCAGCTTAAACAGCGGGATGTCCTACAATGAGCAGTTCTTC | CASSLNSGMSYNEQFF
TRBJ2-6 | once | TRBD1 | TRBV5-1 | TGCGCCAGCAGCTCGGGACAGGGGGCTTATTCTGGGGCCAACGTCCTGACTTTC | CASSSGQGAYSGANVLTF
TRBJ2-4 | - | - | TRBV7-2 | TGTGCCAGTAGACACGTAGCCAAAAACATTCAGTACTTC | CASRHVAKNIQYF
TRBJ1-3 | - | - | TRBV12-5 | TGTGCTAGTGGTTTGGCGGGGATTCGCTCTGGAAACACCATATATTTT | CASGLAGIRSGNTIYF
TRBJ2-7 | - | TRBD1 | TRBV14 | TGTGCCAGCAGCCCGGACAGGGCCGGATACGAGCAGTACTTC | CASSPDRAGYEQYF
TRBJ1-2 | few | TRBD1 | TRBV27 | TGTGCCAGCACTCCCCTCGGACAGGCCTTAAGCAACTATGGCTACACCTTC | CASTPLGQALSNYGYTF
TRBJ2-1 | - | TRBD2 | TRBV4-3 | TGCGCCAGCAGCCAAGATACAGCGGGGTTCGATGAGCAGTTCTTC | CASSQDTAGFDEQFF
TRBJ1-1 | - | - | TRBV6-5 | TGTGCCAGCAGTTATACAGGGAACACTGAAGCTTTCTTT | CASSYTGNTEAFF
TRBJ2-7 | few | TRBD1 | TRBV27 | TGTGCCAGCAGTTTCCGAAAGGACAGGATTTTCTCCTACGAGCAGTACTTC | CASSFRKDRIFSYEQYF
TRBJ2-5 | - | TRBD1 | TRBV7-9 | TGTGCCAGCAGCCCAAAGACAGGGGAAGAGACCCAGTACTTC | CASSPKTGEETQYF
TRBJ1-4 | - | TRBD1 | TRBV18 | TGTGCCAGCTCACCGGGACAGGGACATGAAAAACTGTTTTTT | CASSPGQGHEKLFF
TRBJ1-1 | - | TRBD1 | TRBV6-6 | TGTGCCAGCAGCCCCGCCGGGACAGGGGTTACTGAAGCTTTCTTT | CASSPAGTGVTEAFF
TRBJ2-1 | - | TRBD1 | TRBV5-4 | TGTGCCAGCAGGTCTACAGGGGACAATGAGCAGTTCTTC | CASRSTGDNEQFF
TRBJ2-7 | - | TRBD1 | TRBV14 | TGTGCCAGCAGCCAATGGACAGGTTCGGGAGAGCAGTACTTC | CASSQWTGSGEQYF
TRBJ2-3 | - | TRBD1 | TRBV18 | TGTGCCAGCTCACGAGGGGGCCGTGCTAGCACAGATACGCAGTATTTT | CASSRGGRASTDTQYF